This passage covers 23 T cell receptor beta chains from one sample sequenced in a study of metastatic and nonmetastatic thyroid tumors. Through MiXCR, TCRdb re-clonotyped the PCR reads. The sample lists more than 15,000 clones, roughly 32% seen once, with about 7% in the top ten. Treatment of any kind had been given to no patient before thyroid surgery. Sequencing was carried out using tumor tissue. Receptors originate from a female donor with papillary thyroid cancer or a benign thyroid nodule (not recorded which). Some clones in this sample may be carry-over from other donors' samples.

The CDR3 DNA follows: TGTGCCAGCAGTCAGACCTGGGCACCTAATGAAAAACTGTTTTTT. Its protein product is CASSQTWAPNEKLFF. J is TRBJ1-4 and V is TRBV2; no clear D. CDR1 and CDR2 from the germline V gene are SNHLY and FYNNEI. The ends were cut back, 5 bases at V and 3 bases at J, with 13 bases in the middle. There are 15 residues in the CDR3.

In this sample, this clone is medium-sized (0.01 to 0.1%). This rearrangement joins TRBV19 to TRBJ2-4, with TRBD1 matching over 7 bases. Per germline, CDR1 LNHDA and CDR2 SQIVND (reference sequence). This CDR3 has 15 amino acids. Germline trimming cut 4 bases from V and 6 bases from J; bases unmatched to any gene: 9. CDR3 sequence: CASSKNRQGSNIQYF. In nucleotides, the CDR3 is TGTGCCAGTAGTAAAAACCGACAGGGCTCAAACATTCAGTACTTC. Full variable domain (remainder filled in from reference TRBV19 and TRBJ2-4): DGGITQSPKYLFRKEGQNVTLSCEQNLNHDAMYWYRQDPGQGLRLIYYSQIVNDFQKGDIAEGYSVSREKKESFPLTVTSAQKNPTAFYLCASSKNRQGSNIQYFGAGTRLSVL.

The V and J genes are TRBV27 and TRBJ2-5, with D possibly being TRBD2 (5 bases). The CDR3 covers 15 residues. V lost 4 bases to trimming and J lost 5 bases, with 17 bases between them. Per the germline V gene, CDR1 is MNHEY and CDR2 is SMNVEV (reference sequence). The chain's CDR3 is CASSYLPGVRETQYF. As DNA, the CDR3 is TGTGCCAGCAGTTACCTGCCCGGGGTCCGCGAGACCCAGTACTTC.

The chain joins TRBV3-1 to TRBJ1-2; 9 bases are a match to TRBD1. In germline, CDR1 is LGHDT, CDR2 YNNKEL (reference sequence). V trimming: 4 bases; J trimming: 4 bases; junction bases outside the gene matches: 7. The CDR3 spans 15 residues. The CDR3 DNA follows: TGTGCCAGCAGCCCCTATACAGGGGGCGGCTATGGCTACACCTTC. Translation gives CASSPYTGGGYGYTF.

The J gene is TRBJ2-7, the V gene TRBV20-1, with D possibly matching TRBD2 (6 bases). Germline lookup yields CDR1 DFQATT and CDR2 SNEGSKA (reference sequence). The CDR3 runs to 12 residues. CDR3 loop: CRSTRDSYEQYF. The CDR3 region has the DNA TGCAGGTCGACTAGAGACTCCTACGAGCAGTACTTC.

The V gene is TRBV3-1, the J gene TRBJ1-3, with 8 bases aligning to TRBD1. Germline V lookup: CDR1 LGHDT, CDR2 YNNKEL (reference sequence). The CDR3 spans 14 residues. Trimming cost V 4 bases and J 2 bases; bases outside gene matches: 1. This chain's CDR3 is CASSLTGAGNTIYF. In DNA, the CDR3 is TGTGCCAGCAGCCTGACAGGGGCTGGAAACACCATATATTTT. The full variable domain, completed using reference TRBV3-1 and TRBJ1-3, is DTAVSQTPKYLVTQMGNDKSIKCEQNLGHDTMYWYKQDSKKFLKIMFSYNNKELIINETVPNRFSPKSPDKAHLNLHINSLELGDSAVYFCASSLTGAGNTIYFGEGSWLTVV.

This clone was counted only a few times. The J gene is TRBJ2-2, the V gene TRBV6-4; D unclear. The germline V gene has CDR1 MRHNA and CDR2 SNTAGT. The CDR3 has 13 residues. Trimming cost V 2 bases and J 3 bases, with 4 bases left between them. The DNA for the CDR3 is TGTGCCAGCAGTGACGGACACACCGGGGAGCTGTTTTTT. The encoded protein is CASSDGHTGELFF.

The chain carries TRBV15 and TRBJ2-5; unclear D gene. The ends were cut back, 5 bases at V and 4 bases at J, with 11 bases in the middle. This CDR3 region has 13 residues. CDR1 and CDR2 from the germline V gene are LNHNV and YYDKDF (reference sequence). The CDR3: CATSSENRETQYF. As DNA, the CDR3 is TGTGCCACCAGCTCCGAGAACCGAGAGACCCAGTACTTC.

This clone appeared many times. CDR3: CASSWLDGGSYNEQFF. CDR3 DNA: TGTGCCAGCAGCTGGCTGGACGGGGGCTCCTACAATGAGCAGTTCTTC. The V call is TRBV5-6, the J call TRBJ2-1; a weak D match, TRBD2 (6 bases). There are 16 residues in the CDR3. V gave up 3 bases and J gave up 0 bases, with 13 bases separating them. CDR1 is SGHDT and CDR2 is YYEEEE in the germline V gene.

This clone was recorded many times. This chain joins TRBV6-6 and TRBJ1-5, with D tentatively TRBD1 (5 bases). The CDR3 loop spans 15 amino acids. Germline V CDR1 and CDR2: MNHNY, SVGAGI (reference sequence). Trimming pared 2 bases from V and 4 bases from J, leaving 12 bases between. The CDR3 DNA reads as TGTGCCAGCAGTTACAAGGGGAATAGTAATCAGCCCCAGCATTTT. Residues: CASSYKGNSNQPQHF.

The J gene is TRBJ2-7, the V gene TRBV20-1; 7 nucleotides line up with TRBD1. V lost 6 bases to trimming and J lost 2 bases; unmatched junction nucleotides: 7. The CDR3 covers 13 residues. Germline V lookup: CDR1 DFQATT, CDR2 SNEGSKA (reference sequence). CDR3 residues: CSAQTGEPYEQYF. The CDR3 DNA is TGCAGTGCCCAAACAGGGGAGCCCTACGAGCAGTACTTC.

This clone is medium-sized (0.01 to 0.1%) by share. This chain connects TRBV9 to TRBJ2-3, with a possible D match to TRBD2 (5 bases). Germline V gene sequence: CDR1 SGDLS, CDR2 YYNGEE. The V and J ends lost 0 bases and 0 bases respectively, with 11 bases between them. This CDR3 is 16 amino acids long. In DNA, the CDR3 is TGTGCCAGCAGCGTAGGTCATAGGACTAGCACAGATACGCAGTATTTT. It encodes CASSVGHRTSTDTQYF. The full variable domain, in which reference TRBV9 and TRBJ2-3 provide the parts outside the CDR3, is DSGVTQTPKHLITATGQRVTLRCSPRSGDLSVYWYQQSLDQGLQFLIQYYNGEERAKGNILERFSAQQFPDLHSELNLSSLELGDSALYFCASSVGHRTSTDTQYFGPGTRLTVL.

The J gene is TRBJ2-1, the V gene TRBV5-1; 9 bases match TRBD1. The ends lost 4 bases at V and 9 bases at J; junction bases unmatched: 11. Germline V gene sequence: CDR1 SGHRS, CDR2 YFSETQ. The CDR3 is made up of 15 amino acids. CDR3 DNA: TGCGCCAGCAGCGTCGGGACAGGGACTGTCGGTGAGCAGTTCTTC. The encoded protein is CASSVGTGTVGEQFF.

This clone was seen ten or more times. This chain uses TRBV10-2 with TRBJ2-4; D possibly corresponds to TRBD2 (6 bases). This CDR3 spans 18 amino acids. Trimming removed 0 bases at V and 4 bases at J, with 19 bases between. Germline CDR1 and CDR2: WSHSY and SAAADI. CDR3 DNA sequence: TGCGCCAGCAGTGAGTCGAAGTTGACTAGGCCCTCTAAAAACATTCAGTACTTC. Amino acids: CASSESKLTRPSKNIQYF.

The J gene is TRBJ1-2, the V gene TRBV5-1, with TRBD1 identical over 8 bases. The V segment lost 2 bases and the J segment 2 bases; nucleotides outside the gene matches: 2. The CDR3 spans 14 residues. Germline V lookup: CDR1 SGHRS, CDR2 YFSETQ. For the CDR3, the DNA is TGCGCCAGCAGCTTAGACAGGGGAAACTATGGCTACACCTTC. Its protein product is CASSLDRGNYGYTF.

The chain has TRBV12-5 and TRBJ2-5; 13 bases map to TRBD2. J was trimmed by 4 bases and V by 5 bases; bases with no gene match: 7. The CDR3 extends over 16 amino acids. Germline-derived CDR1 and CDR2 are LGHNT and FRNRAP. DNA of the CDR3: TGTGCTAGTGGTACCGGACTAGCGGGAGATAGAGAGACCCAGTACTTC. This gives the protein CASGTGLAGDRETQYF.

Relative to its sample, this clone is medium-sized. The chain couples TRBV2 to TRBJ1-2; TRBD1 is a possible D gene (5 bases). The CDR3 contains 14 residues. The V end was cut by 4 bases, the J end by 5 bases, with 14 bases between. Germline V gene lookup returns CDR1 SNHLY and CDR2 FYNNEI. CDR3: CASSGTGGGYGYTF. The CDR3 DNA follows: TGTGCCAGCAGTGGGACCGGGGGAGGGTATGGCTACACCTTC.

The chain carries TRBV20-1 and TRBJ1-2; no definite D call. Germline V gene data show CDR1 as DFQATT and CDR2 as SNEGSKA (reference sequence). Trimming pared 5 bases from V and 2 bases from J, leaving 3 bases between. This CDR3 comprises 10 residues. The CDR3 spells CSADNYGYTF. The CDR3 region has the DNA TGCAGTGCTGACAACTATGGCTACACCTTC.

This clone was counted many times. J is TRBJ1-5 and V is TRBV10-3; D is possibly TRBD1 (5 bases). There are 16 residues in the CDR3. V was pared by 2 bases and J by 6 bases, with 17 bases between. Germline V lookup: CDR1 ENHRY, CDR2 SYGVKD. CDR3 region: CAISEVWAGRGQPQHF. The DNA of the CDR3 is TGTGCCATCAGTGAGGTCTGGGCAGGGAGGGGTCAGCCCCAGCATTTT.

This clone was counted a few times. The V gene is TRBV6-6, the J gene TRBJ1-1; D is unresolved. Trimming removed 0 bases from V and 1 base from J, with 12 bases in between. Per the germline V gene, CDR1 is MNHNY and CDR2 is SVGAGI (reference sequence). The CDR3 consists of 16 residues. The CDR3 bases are TGTGCCAGCAGTTACTCGACGGGCACCTGGAACACTGAAGCTTTCTTT. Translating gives CASSYSTGTWNTEAFF.

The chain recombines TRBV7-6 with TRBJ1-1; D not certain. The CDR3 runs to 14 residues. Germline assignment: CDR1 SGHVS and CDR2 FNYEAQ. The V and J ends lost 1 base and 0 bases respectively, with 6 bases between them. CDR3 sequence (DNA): TGTGCCAGCAGCTTAGAGGCAGTGAACACTGAAGCTTTCTTT. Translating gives CASSLEAVNTEAFF.

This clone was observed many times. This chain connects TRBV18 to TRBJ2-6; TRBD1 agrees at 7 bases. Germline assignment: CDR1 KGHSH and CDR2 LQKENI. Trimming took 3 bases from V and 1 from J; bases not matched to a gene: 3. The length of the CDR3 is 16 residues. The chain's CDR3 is CASSPSTGSGANVLTF. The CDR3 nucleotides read TGTGCCAGCTCACCTTCGACAGGGTCTGGGGCCAACGTCCTGACTTTC.

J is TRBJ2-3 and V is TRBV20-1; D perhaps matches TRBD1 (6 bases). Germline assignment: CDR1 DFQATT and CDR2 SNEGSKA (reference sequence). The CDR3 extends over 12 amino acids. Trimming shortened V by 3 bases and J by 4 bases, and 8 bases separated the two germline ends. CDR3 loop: CSASPGADTQYF. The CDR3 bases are TGCAGTGCTAGCCCAGGGGCAGATACGCAGTATTTT.